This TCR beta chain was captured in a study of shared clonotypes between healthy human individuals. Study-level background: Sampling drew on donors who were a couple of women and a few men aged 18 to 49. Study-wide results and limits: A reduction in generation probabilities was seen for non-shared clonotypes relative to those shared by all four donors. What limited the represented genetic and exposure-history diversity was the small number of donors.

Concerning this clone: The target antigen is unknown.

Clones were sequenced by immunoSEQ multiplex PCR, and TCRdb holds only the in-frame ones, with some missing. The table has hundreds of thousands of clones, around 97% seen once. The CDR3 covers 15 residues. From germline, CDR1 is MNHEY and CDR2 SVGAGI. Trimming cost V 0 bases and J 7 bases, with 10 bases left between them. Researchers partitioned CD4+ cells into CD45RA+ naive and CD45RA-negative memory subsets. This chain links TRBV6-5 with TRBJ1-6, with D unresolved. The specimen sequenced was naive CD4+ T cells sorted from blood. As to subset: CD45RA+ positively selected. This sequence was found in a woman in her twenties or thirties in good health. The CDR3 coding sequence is TGTGCCAGCAGTTACTCGGCTAGGATAAATTCACCCCTCCACTTT. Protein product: CASSYSARINSPLHF.